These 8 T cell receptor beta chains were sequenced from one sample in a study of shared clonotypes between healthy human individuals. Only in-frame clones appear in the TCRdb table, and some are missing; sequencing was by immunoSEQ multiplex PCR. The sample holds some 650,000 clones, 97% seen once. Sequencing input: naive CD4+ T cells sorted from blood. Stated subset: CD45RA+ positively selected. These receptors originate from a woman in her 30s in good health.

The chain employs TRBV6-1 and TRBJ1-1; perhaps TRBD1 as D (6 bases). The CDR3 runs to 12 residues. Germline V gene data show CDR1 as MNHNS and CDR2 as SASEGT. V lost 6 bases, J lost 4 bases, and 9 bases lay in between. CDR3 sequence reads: CASRGGLTEAFF. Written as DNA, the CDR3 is TGTGCCAGCAGAGGGGGACTCACTGAAGCTTTCTTT.

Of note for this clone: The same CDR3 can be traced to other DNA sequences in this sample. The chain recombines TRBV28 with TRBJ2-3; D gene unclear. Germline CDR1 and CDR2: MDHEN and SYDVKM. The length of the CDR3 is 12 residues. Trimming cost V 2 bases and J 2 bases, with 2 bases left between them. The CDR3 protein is CASSLTTDTQYF. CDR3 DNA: TGTGCCAGCAGTTTAACCACAGATACGCAGTATTTT.

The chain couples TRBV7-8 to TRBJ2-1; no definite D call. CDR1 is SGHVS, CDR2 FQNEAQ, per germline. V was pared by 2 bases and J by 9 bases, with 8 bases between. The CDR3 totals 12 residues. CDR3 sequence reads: CASSLITGEQFF. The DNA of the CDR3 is TGTGCCAGCAGCTTAATTACCGGTGAGCAGTTCTTC.

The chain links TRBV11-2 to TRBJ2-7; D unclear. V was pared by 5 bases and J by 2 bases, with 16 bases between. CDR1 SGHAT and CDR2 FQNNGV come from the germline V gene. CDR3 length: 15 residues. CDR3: CASSPRQIITYEQYF. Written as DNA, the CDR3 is TGTGCCAGCAGCCCCAGACAAATCATAACCTACGAGCAGTACTTC.

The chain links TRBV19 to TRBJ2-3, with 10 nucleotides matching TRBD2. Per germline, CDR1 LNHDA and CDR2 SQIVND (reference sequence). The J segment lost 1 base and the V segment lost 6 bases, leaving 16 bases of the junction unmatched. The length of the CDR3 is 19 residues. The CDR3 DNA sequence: TGTGCCAGTAGCCAACCCGGGACAAGAACTAGCGGGGGCACAGATACGCAGTATTTT. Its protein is CASSQPGTRTSGGTDTQYF.

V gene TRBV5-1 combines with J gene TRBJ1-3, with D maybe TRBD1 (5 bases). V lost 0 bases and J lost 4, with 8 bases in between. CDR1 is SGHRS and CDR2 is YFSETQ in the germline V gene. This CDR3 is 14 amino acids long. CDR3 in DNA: TGCGCCAGCAGCTTGGCAGGGAACGGAAACACCATATATTTT. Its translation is CASSLAGNGNTIYF.

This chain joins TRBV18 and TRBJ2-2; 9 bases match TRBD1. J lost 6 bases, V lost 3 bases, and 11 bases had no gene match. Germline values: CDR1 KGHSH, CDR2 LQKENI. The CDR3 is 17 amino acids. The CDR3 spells CASSPGQGQIAAGELFF. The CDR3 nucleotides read TGTGCCAGCTCACCGGGACAGGGCCAGATTGCGGCCGGGGAGCTGTTTTTT.

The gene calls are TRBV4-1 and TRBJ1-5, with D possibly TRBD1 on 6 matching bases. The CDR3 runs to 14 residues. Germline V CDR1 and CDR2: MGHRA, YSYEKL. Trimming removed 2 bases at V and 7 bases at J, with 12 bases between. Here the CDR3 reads CASSQLGGPQPQHF. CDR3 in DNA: TGCGCCAGCAGCCAACTGGGGGGCCCCCAGCCCCAGCATTTT.